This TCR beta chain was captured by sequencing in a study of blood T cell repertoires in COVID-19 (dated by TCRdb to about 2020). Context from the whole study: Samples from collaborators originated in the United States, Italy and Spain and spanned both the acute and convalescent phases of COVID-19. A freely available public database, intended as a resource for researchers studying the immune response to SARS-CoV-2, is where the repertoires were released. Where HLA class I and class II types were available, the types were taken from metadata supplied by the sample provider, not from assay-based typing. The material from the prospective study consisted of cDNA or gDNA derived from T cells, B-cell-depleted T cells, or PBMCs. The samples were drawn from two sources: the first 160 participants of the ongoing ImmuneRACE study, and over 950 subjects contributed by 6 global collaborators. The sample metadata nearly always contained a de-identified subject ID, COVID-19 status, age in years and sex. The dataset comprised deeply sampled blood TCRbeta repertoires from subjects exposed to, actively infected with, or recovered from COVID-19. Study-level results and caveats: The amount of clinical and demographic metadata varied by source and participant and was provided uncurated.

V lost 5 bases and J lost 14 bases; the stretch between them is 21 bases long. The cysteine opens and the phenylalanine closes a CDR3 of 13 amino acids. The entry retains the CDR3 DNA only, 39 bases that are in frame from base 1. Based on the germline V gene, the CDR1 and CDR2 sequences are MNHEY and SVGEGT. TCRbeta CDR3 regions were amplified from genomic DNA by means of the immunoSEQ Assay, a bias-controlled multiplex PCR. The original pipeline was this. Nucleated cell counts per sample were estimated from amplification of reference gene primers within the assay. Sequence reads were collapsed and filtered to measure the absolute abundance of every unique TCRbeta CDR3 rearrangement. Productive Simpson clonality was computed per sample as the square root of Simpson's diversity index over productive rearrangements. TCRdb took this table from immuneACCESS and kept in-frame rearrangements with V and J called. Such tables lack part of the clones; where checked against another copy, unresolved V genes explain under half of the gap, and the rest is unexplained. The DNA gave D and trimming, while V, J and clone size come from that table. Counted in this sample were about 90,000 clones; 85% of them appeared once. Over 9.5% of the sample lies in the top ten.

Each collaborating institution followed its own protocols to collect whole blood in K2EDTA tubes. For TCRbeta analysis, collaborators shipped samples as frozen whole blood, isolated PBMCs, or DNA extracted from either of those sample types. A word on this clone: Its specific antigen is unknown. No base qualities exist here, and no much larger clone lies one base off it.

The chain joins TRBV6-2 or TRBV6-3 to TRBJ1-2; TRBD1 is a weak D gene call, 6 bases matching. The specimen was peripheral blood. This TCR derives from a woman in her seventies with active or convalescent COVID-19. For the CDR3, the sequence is CASSQRRQAAYTF. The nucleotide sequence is TGTGCCAGCAGTCAGAGACGACAGGCAGCTTATACCTTC.